This T cell receptor beta chain originates from a study of response to subunit inactivated influenza vaccine (dated by TCRdb to 2016 to 2018). Concerning the study at large: The study used deep quantitative T cell receptor repertoire profiling to track responses to a trivalent subunit inactivated influenza vaccine.

The library was produced with RT-PCR. The instrument was an Illumina HiSeq 2500. The public reads were reprocessed in TCRdb via fastp at Q25 and MiXCR, keeping in-frame beta chains. Each CDR3 protein gets just one entry, which takes the most common genes and DNA from the rows behind it. In all, the sample holds around 490,000 distinct CDR3 sequences, and about 7.6% of those were seen once. The ten biggest clones cover 13% of the sample. Trimmed from V: 6 bases; trimmed from J: 3 bases; junction bases lacking a gene match: 11. According to the germline V gene, CDR1 reads MNHEY and CDR2 reads SVGEGT. Spanning cysteine to phenylalanine, the CDR3 consists of 17 amino acids. The kept DNA is CDR3 alone, 51 bases in frame from the first base. At least ten counts were recorded for this clonotype. Its recognized antigen is unknown. Base-call qualities are not available, and no considerably larger clone is one nucleotide away.

The research as a whole found: The authors suggested that each seasonal influenza vaccination may recruit only a limited number of new T cells.

This chain joins TRBV6-2 or TRBV6-3 to TRBJ2-1; 10 of the junction bases match TRBD2. The specimen was PBMCs from blood, collected about 23 months after vaccination. The origin of this receptor is a man aged 45 to 70 who received an inactivated influenza vaccine. Donor details come from another sample of the same person, matched by shared clones. The DNA reads TGTGCCAGCAGGGGCCTAGCGGGGGAAAGGGGCTACAATGAGCAGTTCTTC. This codes for CASRGLAGERGYNEQFF.